This T cell receptor (beta chain) was observed in a study of graft-versus-host responses after intestinal transplantation. About the study: Recipients had transplants, and these were multivisceral, liver-intestinal, or isolated intestinal. The study gave all recipients anti-thymocyte globulin induction, then tacrolimus and steroids for about 3 years.

The CDR3 extends over 18 amino acids. V dropped 0 bases and J dropped 2 bases, with 18 bases sitting between them. CDR1 SGHKS and CDR2 YYEKEE come from the germline V gene (reference sequence). In the case of this clone: No antigen is known for it.

Libraries were prepared by immunoSEQ multiplex PCR; TCRdb keeps only in-frame clonotypes and omits some of them. Of some 140,000 clones in the sample, around 90% were seen once. Study observations and caveats: GvH clones were found in recipient marrow; some appeared first in ileum or blood.

The sample consisted of unstimulated CD4+ T cells sorted from spleen or lymph node cells, taken before intestinal transplant. The clonotype originates from a human donor who received an intestinal transplant. The chain recombines TRBV5-5 with TRBJ2-4; maybe TRBD2 (6 bases). The CDR3 protein is CASSLGFGGARSKNIQYF. The CDR3 coding sequence is TGTGCCAGCAGCTTGGGTTTTGGCGGGGCTCGGTCCAAAAACATTCAGTACTTC.